The clone carrying this T cell receptor beta chain was counted between two and nine times. The data derive from a study of blood T cells in healthy people across ages. Alongside a J-beta primer mix, a sample-barcoded 5' primer served in a second PCR lasting about 6 to 12 cycles. One entry per CDR3 protein, called by TCRdb with MiXCR from the 5' RACE reads. The sample lists more than 650,000 distinct CDR3 sequences; roughly 20% were seen once. This TCR derives from a man aged 70 or older in good health. Input material: blood.

The DNA of the CDR3 is TGTGCCAGCAGCTTGTTCAGGGGACAGGGAATTAACACTGAAGCTTTCTTT. It yields the protein CASSLFRGQGINTEAFF. The V and J genes are TRBV5-8 and TRBJ1-1; 9 nucleotides line up with TRBD1. This CDR3 contains 17 residues. Germline trimming cut 1 base from V and 2 bases from J; bases unmatched to any gene: 9. The V gene's germline CDR1 is SGHTS and CDR2 YDEGEE.